This is a list of T cell receptor beta chains from one sample in a study of cytomegalovirus exposure and HLA in healthy donors. Only in-frame clones appear in the TCRdb table, and some are missing; sequencing was by immunoSEQ multiplex PCR. Seen here are about 150,000 clones, 75% to 80% observed once, and the top ten hold approximately 3%. The sequencing sample was made of PBMCs. The receptors here all came from a woman aged 40-49 years in good health and CMV-seronegative. CDR3s include the opening cysteine and the closing phenylalanine or tryptophan. D genes are given only for firm matches. Size tells how often a clone was seen (once, few, many) or the class of an expanded clone, and some rows leave it out.

d_call: TRBD1
v_call: TRBV7-9
clone_size: once
j_call: TRBJ2-3
cdr3_nt: TGTGCCAGCAGCCCGATGACAGGGAGCACAGATACGCAGTATTTT
cdr3_aa: CASSPMTGSTDTQYF

d_call: -
v_call: TRBV7-9
clone_size: -
j_call: TRBJ1-3
cdr3_nt: TGTGCCAGCAGCTTAGTCCGCACTTCAAACACCATATATTTT
cdr3_aa: CASSLVRTSNTIYF

d_call: -
v_call: TRBV7-9
clone_size: -
j_call: TRBJ1-1
cdr3_nt: TGTGCCAGCAGCCTTAGTAATACCGGGAGCACTGAAGCTTTCTTT
cdr3_aa: CASSLSNTGSTEAFF

d_call: -
v_call: TRBV5-5
clone_size: few
j_call: TRBJ1-1
cdr3_nt: TGTGCCAGCAGCGCCCAAACTAGTGAAGCTTTCTTT
cdr3_aa: CASSAQTSEAFF

d_call: TRBD1
v_call: TRBV5-1
clone_size: -
j_call: TRBJ2-5
cdr3_nt: TGCGCCAGCAGCTTTACCACAGGGGGAGAAGAGACCCAGTACTTC
cdr3_aa: CASSFTTGGEETQYF

d_call: -
v_call: TRBV4-1
clone_size: -
j_call: TRBJ1-6
cdr3_nt: TGCGCCAGCAGCCAAGCGGCGGAACAGGGCGGGTCACCCCTCCACTTT
cdr3_aa: CASSQAAEQGGSPLHF

d_call: TRBD1
v_call: TRBV4-1
clone_size: -
j_call: TRBJ1-2
cdr3_nt: TGCGCCAGCAGCCAAGATCTTGTTGGGACAGGTCGCGGCTACACCTTC
cdr3_aa: CASSQDLVGTGRGYTF

d_call: -
v_call: TRBV4-1
clone_size: -
j_call: TRBJ1-1
cdr3_nt: TGCGCCAGCAGTGTCAACCAGGGGTTCGGCACTGAAGCTTTCTTT
cdr3_aa: CASSVNQGFGTEAFF

d_call: TRBD1
v_call: TRBV28
clone_size: -
j_call: TRBJ1-5
cdr3_nt: TGTGCCAGCAGCCCCGGGACAGGGGGCTTTCAGCCCCAGCATTTT
cdr3_aa: CASSPGTGGFQPQHF

d_call: TRBD1
v_call: TRBV6-5
clone_size: -
j_call: TRBJ1-5
cdr3_nt: TGTGCCAGCAGTCCTCCGGGACAGGGAGGTCAGCCCCAGCATTTT
cdr3_aa: CASSPPGQGGQPQHF

d_call: -
v_call: TRBV29-1
clone_size: -
j_call: TRBJ2-7
cdr3_nt: TGCAGCGTTGAAGGGGGACTCCTCTACGAGCAGTACTTC
cdr3_aa: CSVEGGLLYEQYF

d_call: TRBD2
v_call: TRBV18
clone_size: once
j_call: TRBJ2-3
cdr3_nt: TGTGCCAGCTCACGTGCGGGGGGGGCTAACACAGATACGCAGTATTTT
cdr3_aa: CASSRAGGANTDTQYF

d_call: TRBD2
v_call: TRBV2
clone_size: -
j_call: TRBJ2-3
cdr3_nt: TGTGCCAGCAGGCCTATAGGACTAGCGGGGGGGACGGGCACAGATACGCAGTATTTT
cdr3_aa: CASRPIGLAGGTGTDTQYF

d_call: -
v_call: TRBV5-5
clone_size: -
j_call: TRBJ1-3
cdr3_nt: TGTGCCAGCAGCGCCACCCGGGGTACTGGAAACACCATATATTTT
cdr3_aa: CASSATRGTGNTIYF

d_call: -
v_call: TRBV6-5
clone_size: -
j_call: TRBJ1-1
cdr3_nt: TGTGCCAGCAGCCCGATTGCAGGGAACACTGAAGCTTTCTTT
cdr3_aa: CASSPIAGNTEAFF

d_call: TRBD1
v_call: TRBV18
clone_size: once
j_call: TRBJ1-2
cdr3_nt: TGTGCCAGCTCACCAGGGACAGGGGAGGGAATCTATGGCTACACCTTC
cdr3_aa: CASSPGTGEGIYGYTF

d_call: -
v_call: TRBV28
clone_size: -
j_call: TRBJ2-6
cdr3_nt: TGTGCCAGCAGTATCCCCGGGGGCAACGTCCTGACTTTC
cdr3_aa: CASSIPGGNVLTF

d_call: -
v_call: TRBV18
clone_size: few
j_call: TRBJ1-1
cdr3_nt: TGTGCCAGCTCACCAGCAGGTAGGGGACTCAACACTGAAGCTTTCTTT
cdr3_aa: CASSPAGRGLNTEAFF

d_call: -
v_call: TRBV15
clone_size: -
j_call: TRBJ2-6
cdr3_nt: TGTGCCACCAGTCAATCTGGGGCCAACGTCCTGACTTTC
cdr3_aa: CATSQSGANVLTF

d_call: -
v_call: TRBV5-1
clone_size: -
j_call: TRBJ1-1
cdr3_nt: TGCGCCAGCAGCTCCGGACAGAAAAACACTGAAGCTTTCTTT
cdr3_aa: CASSSGQKNTEAFF

d_call: -
v_call: TRBV13
clone_size: -
j_call: TRBJ2-3
cdr3_nt: TGTGCCAGCAGCTATACGGTTAGCACAGATACGCAGTATTTT
cdr3_aa: CASSYTVSTDTQYF

d_call: -
v_call: TRBV6-1
clone_size: -
j_call: TRBJ1-2
cdr3_nt: TGTGCCAGCATTCCCTCAGGGGATGGGAATGGCTACACCTTC
cdr3_aa: CASIPSGDGNGYTF

d_call: -
v_call: TRBV6-1
clone_size: -
j_call: TRBJ1-2
cdr3_nt: TGTGCCGTTAAGGACAGCTACTATGGCTACACCTTC
cdr3_aa: CAVKDSYYGYTF

d_call: TRBD1
v_call: TRBV18
clone_size: -
j_call: TRBJ2-1
cdr3_nt: TGTGCCAGCTCGTCCCCACAGGGGAACGCCTACAATGAGCAGTTCTTC
cdr3_aa: CASSSPQGNAYNEQFF

d_call: -
v_call: TRBV28
clone_size: -
j_call: TRBJ1-1
cdr3_nt: TGTGCCAGCAGTTTAGCCGGGAACACTGAAGCTTTCTTT
cdr3_aa: CASSLAGNTEAFF

d_call: -
v_call: TRBV9
clone_size: few
j_call: TRBJ1-1
cdr3_nt: TGTGCCAGCAGCGTAGCAGGGAACACTGAAGCTTTCTTT
cdr3_aa: CASSVAGNTEAFF

d_call: TRBD1
v_call: TRBV6-5
clone_size: -
j_call: TRBJ2-5
cdr3_nt: TGTGCCAGCAGACGCCAGGGGGACCACCGAGAGACCCAGTACTTC
cdr3_aa: CASRRQGDHRETQYF

d_call: TRBD1
v_call: TRBV5-4
clone_size: -
j_call: TRBJ1-4
cdr3_nt: TGTGCCAGCAGCTCATGGGACAGATCTAATGAAGAACTGTTTTTT
cdr3_aa: CASSSWDRSNEELFF

d_call: -
v_call: TRBV18
clone_size: once
j_call: TRBJ1-2
cdr3_nt: TGTGCCAGCTCATCAACAGGGCATGGCTACACCTTC
cdr3_aa: CASSSTGHGYTF

d_call: -
v_call: TRBV18
clone_size: -
j_call: TRBJ2-5
cdr3_nt: TGTGCCAGCTCAGGCCAGACCCAGTACTTC
cdr3_aa: CASSGQTQYF

d_call: TRBD2
v_call: TRBV19
clone_size: -
j_call: TRBJ2-2
cdr3_nt: TGTGCCAGTACACCGGGACTAGCGAACACCGGGGAGCTGTTTTTT
cdr3_aa: CASTPGLANTGELFF

d_call: TRBD1
v_call: TRBV28
clone_size: once
j_call: TRBJ2-5
cdr3_nt: TGTGCCACCGTACTACAGGGGGCGCGGACAGAGACCCAGTACTTC
cdr3_aa: CATVLQGARTETQYF

d_call: -
v_call: TRBV29-1
clone_size: -
j_call: TRBJ2-7
cdr3_nt: TGCAGCGTTGAACCCAGGCCCTACGAGCAGTACTTC
cdr3_aa: CSVEPRPYEQYF

d_call: TRBD1
v_call: TRBV10-2
clone_size: -
j_call: TRBJ1-2
cdr3_nt: TGCGCCAGCAGTCCCGGGACAGGGGCGGGTGGCTACACCTTC
cdr3_aa: CASSPGTGAGGYTF

d_call: -
v_call: TRBV5-6
clone_size: -
j_call: TRBJ2-1
cdr3_nt: TGTGCCAGCAGCTTTGGGCGCATATACAATGAGCAGTTCTTC
cdr3_aa: CASSFGRIYNEQFF

d_call: -
v_call: TRBV15
clone_size: few
j_call: TRBJ2-1
cdr3_nt: TGTGCCACCAGCAGATTAACCAGGGAAACTGAGCAGTTCTTC
cdr3_aa: CATSRLTRETEQFF

d_call: -
v_call: TRBV19
clone_size: -
j_call: TRBJ2-2
cdr3_nt: TGTGCCAGTACGGCAGGGAAAAGCACCGGGGAGCTGTTTTTT
cdr3_aa: CASTAGKSTGELFF

d_call: -
v_call: TRBV5-1
clone_size: -
j_call: TRBJ1-1
cdr3_nt: TGCGCCAGCAGCTTGCGCCTAAACACTGAAGCTTTCTTT
cdr3_aa: CASSLRLNTEAFF

d_call: -
v_call: TRBV7-8
clone_size: few
j_call: TRBJ1-1
cdr3_nt: TGTGCCAGCATCTCGGGAGGGACTGAAGCTTTCTTT
cdr3_aa: CASISGGTEAFF

d_call: -
v_call: TRBV5-1
clone_size: -
j_call: TRBJ2-3
cdr3_nt: TGCGCCAGCAGCACGGGACACCCAGACACAGATACGCAGTATTTT
cdr3_aa: CASSTGHPDTDTQYF

d_call: TRBD2
v_call: TRBV2
clone_size: -
j_call: TRBJ2-5
cdr3_nt: TGTGCCAGCAGCAGACTAGCGGGGGAAGAGACCCAGTACTTC
cdr3_aa: CASSRLAGEETQYF

d_call: -
v_call: TRBV7-9
clone_size: -
j_call: TRBJ1-6
cdr3_nt: TGTGCCAGCAGCTTAGCCCCGAATTCACCCCTCCACTTT
cdr3_aa: CASSLAPNSPLHF

d_call: -
v_call: TRBV6-5
clone_size: -
j_call: TRBJ2-1
cdr3_nt: TGTGCCAGCAGTTACCTTAGCGGAGGCAGCAATGAGCAGTTCTTC
cdr3_aa: CASSYLSGGSNEQFF

d_call: -
v_call: TRBV11-2
clone_size: -
j_call: TRBJ2-7
cdr3_nt: TGTGCCAGCAGCCCCGGGCAGGGGAGCTCCTACGAGCAGTACTTC
cdr3_aa: CASSPGQGSSYEQYF

d_call: -
v_call: TRBV5-1
clone_size: -
j_call: TRBJ1-4
cdr3_nt: TGCGCCAGCAGCTCCGACAGCGCAACTAATGAAAAACTGTTTTTT
cdr3_aa: CASSSDSATNEKLFF

d_call: -
v_call: TRBV28
clone_size: -
j_call: TRBJ1-1
cdr3_nt: TGTGCCAGCACCCTCTCCGGGGGGAACACTGAAGCTTTCTTT
cdr3_aa: CASTLSGGNTEAFF